This T cell receptor (beta chain) was sequenced in a study of blood T cells in healthy people across ages. The study, taken as a whole, reports: Getting older went along with TCR beta diversity per million T cells dropping roughly linearly. The diversity estimates, figures obtained from one million T cells, were considered underestimates.

V lost 0 bases and J lost 1, with 7 bases in between. The CDR3 runs 14 residues. Germline CDR1 and CDR2: MGHRA and YSYEKL. A second PCR of about 7 to 12 cycles used a sample-barcoded 5' primer and a J-beta primer mix. Via MiXCR, TCRdb re-called the 5' RACE reads, giving one row per CDR3 protein. The table lists roughly 1.5 million distinct CDR3 sequences, roughly 43% of them singletons. About this clonotype itself: Its antigen is undetermined.

The chain uses TRBV4-1 and TRBJ2-7; D not certain. This clonotype originated in a woman aged 18-30 years in good health. Material for sequencing was blood. CDR3 DNA sequence: TGCGCCAGCAGCCAAGATTGGGTGTCCTACGAGCAGTACTTC. Encoded protein: CASSQDWVSYEQYF.